Presented here are 9 T cell receptor beta chains from one specimen sequenced in a study of blood T cell repertoires in COVID-19. Here immunoSEQ multiplex PCR was the method, and the copy in TCRdb shows in-frame clones only, minus some. The sample lists around 300,000 clones, around 84% occurring once. The sample consisted of PBMCs or T cells enriched from blood (not recorded which). The receptors here all came from a woman between 45 and 65 years old who had recovered from COVID-19.

The chain is built from TRBV29-1 and TRBJ2-3, with 10 positions matching TRBD1. Germline CDR1 reads SQVTM; CDR2 reads ANQGSEA. J gave up 2 bases and V 7 bases, and 9 bases lay outside the gene matches. The CDR3 contains 15 residues. CDR3 sequence (DNA): TGCAGCGCCGTCGGGACAGGGGCCATCACAGATACGCAGTATTTT. It is translated as CSAVGTGAITDTQYF.

This rearrangement joins TRBV24-1 to TRBJ2-7, with TRBD1 identical over 11 bases. The germline V gene has CDR1 KGHDR and CDR2 SFDVKD. CDR3 length: 18 amino acids. J gave up 1 base and V 2 bases, and 9 bases lay outside the gene matches. The CDR3: CATSDSSSGTGGSYEQYF. CDR3 in DNA: TGTGCCACCAGTGATTCTAGCTCCGGGACAGGGGGATCCTACGAGCAGTACTTC.

This chain joins TRBV10-2 and TRBJ1-5; D remains ambiguous. Deletions cut 0 bases from V and 5 bases from J, with 11 bases between. Germline CDR1 reads WSHSY; CDR2 reads SAAADI. This CDR3 contains 15 residues. In DNA form, the CDR3 reads TGCGCCAGCAGTGAGTCCGTACAGAGTTATCAGCCCCAGCATTTT. Translating gives CASSESVQSYQPQHF.

The chain carries TRBV19 and TRBJ2-7; D remains unclear. The CDR3 totals 12 residues. V gave up 3 bases and J gave up 6 bases, with 9 bases separating them. The germline V gene has CDR1 LNHDA and CDR2 SQIVND (reference sequence). Written as DNA, the CDR3 is TGTGCCAGTAGTATTCCCCCGGGCGAGCAGTACTTC. This encodes CASSIPPGEQYF. The entire variable domain, with the rest obtained from reference TRBV19 and TRBJ2-7, is as follows: DGGITQSPKYLFRKEGQNVTLSCEQNLNHDAMYWYRQDPGQGLRLIYYSQIVNDFQKGDIAEGYSVSREKKESFPLTVTSAQKNPTAFYLCASSIPPGEQYFGPGTRLTVT.

This chain links TRBV5-4 with TRBJ2-1; 10 positions agree with TRBD2. V shed 3 bases, J shed 7 bases, and the junction held 7 bases outside the gene matches. CDR1 is SGHNT and CDR2 is YYREEE in the germline V gene (reference sequence). This CDR3 is built from 15 residues. The CDR3 here is CASSSRTSGPNEQFF. The CDR3 region has the DNA TGTGCCAGCAGCTCTAGGACTAGCGGACCGAATGAGCAGTTCTTC. Full variable domain (rest looked up from reference TRBV5-4 and TRBJ2-1): ETGVTQSPTHLIKTRGQQVTLRCSSQSGHNTVSWYQQALGQGPQFIFQYYREEENGRGNFPPRFSGLQFPNYSSELNVNALELDDSALYLCASSSRTSGPNEQFFGPGTRLTVL.

CDR3 DNA sequence: TGTGCCAGCAGTTATGCGGATAACTATGGCTACACCTTC. It encodes CASSYADNYGYTF. The chain recombines TRBV6-5 with TRBJ1-2; D gene ambiguous. There are 13 residues in the CDR3. Germline-derived CDR1 and CDR2 are MNHEY and SVGAGI. V lost 3 bases to trimming and J lost 1 base, with 6 bases between them.

This clone was counted once. The chain is built from TRBV6-5 and TRBJ2-3; D perhaps matches TRBD1 (5 bases). Looked up from germline, CDR1 is MNHEY and CDR2 is SVGAGI. V shed 4 bases and J shed 2 bases, with 16 bases lying between them. The CDR3 runs to 16 residues. The CDR3 reads CASSWGARRLTDTQYF. CDR3 nucleotide sequence: TGTGCCAGCAGTTGGGGCGCCCGACGGCTCACAGATACGCAGTATTTT.

This chain connects TRBV7-2 to TRBJ1-2, with D hard to call. Germline CDR1 SGHTA, CDR2 FQGNSA. V was clipped by 0 bases and J by 1 base, with 9 bases between them. This CDR3 is built from 15 residues. CDR3 protein: CASSLASFSNYGYTF. The CDR3 region has the DNA TGTGCCAGCAGCTTAGCTTCGTTTAGTAACTATGGCTACACCTTC.

The J gene is TRBJ2-4, the V gene TRBV7-2; 9 bases agree with TRBD2. CDR1 is SGHTA, CDR2 FQGNSA, per germline. The CDR3 totals 15 residues. The junction had 6 bases not matched to a gene; V was cut back by 1 base and J by 8 bases. As DNA, the CDR3 is TGTGCCAGCAGCTTAGACGGGACTAGCAGAGACATTCAGTACTTC. Amino acid sequence: CASSLDGTSRDIQYF.